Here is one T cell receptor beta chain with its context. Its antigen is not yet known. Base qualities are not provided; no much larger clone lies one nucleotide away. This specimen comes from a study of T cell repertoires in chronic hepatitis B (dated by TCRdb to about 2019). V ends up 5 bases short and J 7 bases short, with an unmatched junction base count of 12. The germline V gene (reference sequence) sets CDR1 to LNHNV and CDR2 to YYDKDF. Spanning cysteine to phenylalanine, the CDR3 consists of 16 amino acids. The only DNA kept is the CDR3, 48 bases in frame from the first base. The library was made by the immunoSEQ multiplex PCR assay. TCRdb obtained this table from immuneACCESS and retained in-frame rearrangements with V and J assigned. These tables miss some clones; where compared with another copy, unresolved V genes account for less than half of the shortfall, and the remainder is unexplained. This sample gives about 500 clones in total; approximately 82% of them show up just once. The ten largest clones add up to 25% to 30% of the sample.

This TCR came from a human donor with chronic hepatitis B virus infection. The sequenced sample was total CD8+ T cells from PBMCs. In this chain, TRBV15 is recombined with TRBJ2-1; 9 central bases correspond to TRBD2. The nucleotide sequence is TGTGCCACCAGCGATCTAGCGGGGCGGTTGGGGAATGAGCAGTTCTTC. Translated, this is CATSDLAGRLGNEQFF.